What follows is one T cell receptor beta chain and its context. CDR3 length: 16 residues. Germline V CDR1 and CDR2: ENHRY, SYGVKD. The V segment lost 7 bases and the J segment 2 bases; nucleotides outside the gene matches: 11. This sample stems from a study of blood T cell repertoires in COVID-19. Looking at the study overall: COVID-19 samples, acute and convalescent, were from the United States, Italy and Spain. T cells, B-cell-depleted T cells, or PBMCs provided the cDNA or gDNA that served as material.

Under the authors' procedure: By means of reference gene primer amplification, nucleated cell counts were estimated. The data were produced by immunoSEQ multiplex PCR, yet TCRdb's version contains in-frame clones alone and is incomplete. V, J and clone size derive from that table, while D and trimming were established from the DNA sequence. The repertoire holds under 200,000 clones, 88% seen once, with 5% to 6.5% in the top ten. The sequenced sample consisted of peripheral blood. The chain links TRBV10-3 to TRBJ2-3; 8 bases are a match to TRBD2. The sequence derives from a man between 40 and 49 years old with active or convalescent COVID-19. CDR3 protein: CAITGGRKTVTDTQYF. In DNA form, the CDR3 reads TGTGCCATCACTGGCGGGAGGAAAACAGTCACAGATACGCAGTATTTT.